This TCR beta chain was found in a study of TIL therapy for anti-PD-1-resistant metastatic lung cancer. The libraries were made with immunoSEQ v3. This table comes from immunoSEQ multiplex PCR, and its TCRdb copy is limited to in-frame clones, with some not included. The data contain some 90,000 clones, approximately 65% of them seen just once; the ten biggest clones take up 11%. The CDR3 length is 14 residues. J lost 2 bases, V lost 7 bases, and 5 bases had no gene match. CDR1 and CDR2 from the germline V gene are MGHRA and YSYEKL. The time point: pre-treatment sample, taken before nivolumab and TIL therapy. The tumor samples were excised metastases, mostly pleural nodules or supraclavicular lymph nodes. Tumors were harvested before any PD-1/PD-L1 blockade.

The specimen comprised tumor tissue, sampled at baseline. The genes are TRBV4-1 and TRBJ1-1; the match to TRBD1 covers 9 bases. The clonotype comes from a person between 30 and 80 years old with non-small cell lung cancer. The CDR3 is CASMPGQGNTEAFF. CDR3 in DNA: TGCGCCAGCATGCCGGGACAGGGCAACACTGAAGCTTTCTTT.